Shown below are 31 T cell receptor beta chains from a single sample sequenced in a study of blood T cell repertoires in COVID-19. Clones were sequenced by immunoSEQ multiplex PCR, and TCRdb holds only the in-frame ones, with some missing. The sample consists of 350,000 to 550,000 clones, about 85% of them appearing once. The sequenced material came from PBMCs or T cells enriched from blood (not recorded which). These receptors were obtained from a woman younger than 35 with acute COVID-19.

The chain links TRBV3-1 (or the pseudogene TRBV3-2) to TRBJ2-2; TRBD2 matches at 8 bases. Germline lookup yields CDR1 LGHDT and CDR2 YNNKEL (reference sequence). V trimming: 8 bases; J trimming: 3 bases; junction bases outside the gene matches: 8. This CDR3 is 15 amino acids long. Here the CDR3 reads CASSPGLDDTGELFF. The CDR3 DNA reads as TGTGCCAGCTCTCCGGGACTAGATGACACCGGGGAGCTGTTTTTT.

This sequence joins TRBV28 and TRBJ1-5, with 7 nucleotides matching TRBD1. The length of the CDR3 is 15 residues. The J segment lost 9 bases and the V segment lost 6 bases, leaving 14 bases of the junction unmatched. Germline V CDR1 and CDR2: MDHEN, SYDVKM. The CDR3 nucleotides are TGTGCCAGCAGGTACAGGGGAGCCCTTCGAGGGCCCCAGCATTTT. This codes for CASRYRGALRGPQHF.

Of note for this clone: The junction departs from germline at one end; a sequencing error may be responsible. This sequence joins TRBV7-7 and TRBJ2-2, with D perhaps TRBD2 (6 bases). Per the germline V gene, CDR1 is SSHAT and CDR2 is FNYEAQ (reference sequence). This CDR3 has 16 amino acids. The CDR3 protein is CASSSGGARNTGELFF. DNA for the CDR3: TGTGCTAGCAGCTCCGGAGGGGCGAGGAACACCGGGGAGCTGTTTTTT. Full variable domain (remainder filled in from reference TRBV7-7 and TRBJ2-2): GAGVSQSPRYKVTKRGQDVTLRCDPISSHATLYWYQQALGQGPEFLTYFNYEAQPDKSGLPSDRFSAERPEGSISTLTIQRTEQRDSAMYRCASSSGGARNTGELFFGEGSRLTVL.

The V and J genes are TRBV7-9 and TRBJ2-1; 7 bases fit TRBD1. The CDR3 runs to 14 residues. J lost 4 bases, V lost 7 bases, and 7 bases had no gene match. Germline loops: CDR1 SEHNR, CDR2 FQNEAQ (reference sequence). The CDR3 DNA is TGTGCCAGCATCTACCCGACAGGGTACAATGAGCAGTTCTTC. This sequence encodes CASIYPTGYNEQFF. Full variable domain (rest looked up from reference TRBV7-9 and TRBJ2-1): DTGVSQNPRHKITKRGQNVTFRCDPISEHNRLYWYRQTLGQGPEFLTYFQNEAQLEKSRLLSDRFSAERPKGSFSTLEIQRTEQGDSAMYLCASIYPTGYNEQFFGPGTRLTVL.

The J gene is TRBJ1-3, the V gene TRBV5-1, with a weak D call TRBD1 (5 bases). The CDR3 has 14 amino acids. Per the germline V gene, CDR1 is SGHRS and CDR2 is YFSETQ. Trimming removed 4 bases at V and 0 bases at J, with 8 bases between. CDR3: CASSQGISGNTIYF. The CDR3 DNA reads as TGCGCCAGCAGCCAGGGAATCTCTGGAAACACCATATATTTT. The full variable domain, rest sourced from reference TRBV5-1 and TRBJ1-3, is KAGVTQTPRYLIKTRGQQVTLSCSPISGHRSVSWYQQTPGQGLQFLFEYFSETQRNKGNFPGRFSGRQFSNSRSEMNVSTLELGDSALYLCASSQGISGNTIYFGEGSWLTVV.

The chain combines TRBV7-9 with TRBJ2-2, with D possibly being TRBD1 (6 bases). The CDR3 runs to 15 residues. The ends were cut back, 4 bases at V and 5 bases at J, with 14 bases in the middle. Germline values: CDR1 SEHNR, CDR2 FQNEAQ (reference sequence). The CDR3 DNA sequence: TGTGCCAGCAGCTCCATCAGGGGAGAGACCGGGGAGCTGTTTTTT. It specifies CASSSIRGETGELFF.

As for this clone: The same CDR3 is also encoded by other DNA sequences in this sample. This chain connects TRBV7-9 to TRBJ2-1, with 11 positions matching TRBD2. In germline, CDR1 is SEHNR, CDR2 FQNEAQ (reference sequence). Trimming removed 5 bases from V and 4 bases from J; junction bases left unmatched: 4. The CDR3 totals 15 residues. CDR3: CASSISGGAYNEQFF. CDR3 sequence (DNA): TGTGCCAGCAGCATTAGCGGGGGGGCTTACAATGAGCAGTTCTTC.

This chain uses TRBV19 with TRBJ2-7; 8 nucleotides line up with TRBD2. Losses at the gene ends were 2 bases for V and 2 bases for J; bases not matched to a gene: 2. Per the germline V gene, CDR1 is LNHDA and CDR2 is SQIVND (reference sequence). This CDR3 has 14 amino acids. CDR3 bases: TGTGCCAGTAGTATAACTAGCGGTGCCTACGAGCAGTACTTC. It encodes CASSITSGAYEQYF.

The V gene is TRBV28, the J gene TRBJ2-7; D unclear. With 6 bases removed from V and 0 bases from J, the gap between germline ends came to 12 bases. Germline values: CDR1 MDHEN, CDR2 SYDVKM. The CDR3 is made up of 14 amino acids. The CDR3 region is CASSSVHSSYEQYF. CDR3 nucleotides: TGTGCCAGCAGCTCCGTCCATAGCTCCTACGAGCAGTACTTC.

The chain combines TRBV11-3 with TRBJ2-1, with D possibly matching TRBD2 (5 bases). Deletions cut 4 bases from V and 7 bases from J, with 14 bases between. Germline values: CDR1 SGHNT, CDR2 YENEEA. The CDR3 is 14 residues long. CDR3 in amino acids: CASSSRPGENEQFF. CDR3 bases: TGTGCCAGCAGCTCCAGGCCTGGGGAGAATGAGCAGTTCTTC. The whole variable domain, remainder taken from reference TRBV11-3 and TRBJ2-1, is EAGVVQSPRYKIIEKKQPVAFWCNPISGHNTLYWYLQNLGQGPELLIRYENEEAVDDSQLPKDRFSAERLKGVDSTLKIQPAELGDSAVYLCASSSRPGENEQFFGPGTRLTVL.

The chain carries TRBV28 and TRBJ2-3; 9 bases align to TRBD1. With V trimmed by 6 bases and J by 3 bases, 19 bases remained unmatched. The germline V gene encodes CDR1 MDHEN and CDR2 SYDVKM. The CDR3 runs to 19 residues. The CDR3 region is CASSPLKYRDRVWTDTQYF. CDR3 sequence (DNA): TGTGCCAGCAGCCCTTTAAAGTATAGGGACAGGGTTTGGACAGATACGCAGTATTTT.

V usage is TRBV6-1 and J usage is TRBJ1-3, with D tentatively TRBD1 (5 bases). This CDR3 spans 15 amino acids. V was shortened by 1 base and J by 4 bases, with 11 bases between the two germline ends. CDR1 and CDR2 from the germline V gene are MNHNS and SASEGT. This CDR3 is CASSEVPGVGNTIYF. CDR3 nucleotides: TGTGCCAGCAGTGAAGTTCCGGGGGTCGGAAACACCATATATTTT.

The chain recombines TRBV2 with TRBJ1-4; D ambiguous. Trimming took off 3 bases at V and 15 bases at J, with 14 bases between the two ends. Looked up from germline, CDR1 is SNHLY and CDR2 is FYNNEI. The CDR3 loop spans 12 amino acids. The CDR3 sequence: CASSDRDQPMFF. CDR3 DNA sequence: TGTGCCAGCAGTGACCGGGATCAACCGATGTTTTTT.

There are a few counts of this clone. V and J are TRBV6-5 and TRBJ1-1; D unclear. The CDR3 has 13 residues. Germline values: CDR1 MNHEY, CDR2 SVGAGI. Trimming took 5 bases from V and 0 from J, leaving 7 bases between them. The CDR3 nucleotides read TGTGCCAGCAGTCAATCGGTGAACACTGAAGCTTTCTTT. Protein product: CASSQSVNTEAFF.

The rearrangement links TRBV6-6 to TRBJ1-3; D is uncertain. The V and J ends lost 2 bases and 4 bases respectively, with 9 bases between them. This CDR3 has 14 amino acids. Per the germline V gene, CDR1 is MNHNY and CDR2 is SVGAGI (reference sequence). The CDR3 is CASSYGLQGNTIYF. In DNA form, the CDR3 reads TGTGCCAGCAGTTACGGTCTACAGGGAAACACCATATATTTT.

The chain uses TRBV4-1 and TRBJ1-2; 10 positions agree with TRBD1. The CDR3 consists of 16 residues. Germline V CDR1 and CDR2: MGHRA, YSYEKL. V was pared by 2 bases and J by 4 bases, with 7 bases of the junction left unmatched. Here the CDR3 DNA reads TGCGCCAGCAGCCAAACCCAGACAGGGGGCGGCTATGGCTACACCTTC. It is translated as CASSQTQTGGGYGYTF.

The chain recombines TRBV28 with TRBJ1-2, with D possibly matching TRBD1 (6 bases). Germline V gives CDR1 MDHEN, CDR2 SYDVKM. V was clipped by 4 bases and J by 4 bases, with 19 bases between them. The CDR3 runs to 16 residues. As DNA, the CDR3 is TGTGCCAGCAGTTCAGGGGACCCTCACCCCGTCTATGGCTACACCTTC. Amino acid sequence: CASSSGDPHPVYGYTF.

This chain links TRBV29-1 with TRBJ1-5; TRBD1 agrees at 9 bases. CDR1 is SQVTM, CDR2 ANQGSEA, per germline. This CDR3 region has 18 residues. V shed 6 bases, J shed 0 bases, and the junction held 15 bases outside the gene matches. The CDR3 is CSVQQGALPAYSNQPQHF. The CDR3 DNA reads TGCAGCGTCCAACAGGGGGCCCTCCCCGCATATAGCAATCAGCCCCAGCATTTT.

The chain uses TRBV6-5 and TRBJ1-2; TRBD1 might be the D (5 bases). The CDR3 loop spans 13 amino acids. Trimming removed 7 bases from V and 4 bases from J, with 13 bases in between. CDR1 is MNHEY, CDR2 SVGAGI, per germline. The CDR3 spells CASKWQGPYGYTF. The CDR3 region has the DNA TGTGCCAGCAAATGGCAGGGTCCCTATGGCTACACCTTC.

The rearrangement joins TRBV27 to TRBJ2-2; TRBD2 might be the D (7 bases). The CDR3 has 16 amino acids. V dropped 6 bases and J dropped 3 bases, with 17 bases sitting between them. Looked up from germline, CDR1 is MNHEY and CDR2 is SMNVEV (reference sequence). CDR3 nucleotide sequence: TGTGCCAGCAGGGAAACGGGGGGCGCCGACACCGGGGAGCTGTTTTTT. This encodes CASRETGGADTGELFF.

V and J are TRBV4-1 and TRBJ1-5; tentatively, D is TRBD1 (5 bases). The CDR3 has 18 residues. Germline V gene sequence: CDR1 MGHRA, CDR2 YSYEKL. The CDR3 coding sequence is TGCGCGTCGTCTGGGGCCAAGAGGAGGGGATCCGGTGATCAGCCCCAGCATTTT. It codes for CASSGAKRRGSGDQPQHF.

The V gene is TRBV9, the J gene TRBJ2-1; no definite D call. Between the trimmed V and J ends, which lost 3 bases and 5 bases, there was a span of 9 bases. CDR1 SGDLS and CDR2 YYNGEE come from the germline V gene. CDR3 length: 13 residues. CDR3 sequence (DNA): TGTGCCAGCAGCGAAGACGAGGACAATGAGCAGTTCTTC. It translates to CASSEDEDNEQFF. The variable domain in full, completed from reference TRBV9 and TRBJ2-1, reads DSGVTQTPKHLITATGQRVTLRCSPRSGDLSVYWYQQSLDQGLQFLIQYYNGEERAKGNILERFSAQQFPDLHSELNLSSLELGDSALYFCASSEDEDNEQFFGPGTRLTVL.

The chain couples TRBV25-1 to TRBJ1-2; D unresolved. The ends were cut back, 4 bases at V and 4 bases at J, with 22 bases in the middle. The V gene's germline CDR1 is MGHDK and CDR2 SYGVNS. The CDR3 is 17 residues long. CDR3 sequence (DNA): TGTGCCAGCAGTGTCTCCCTATCCGGAGGCGGAGGCTATGGCTACACCTTC. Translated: CASSVSLSGGGGYGYTF.

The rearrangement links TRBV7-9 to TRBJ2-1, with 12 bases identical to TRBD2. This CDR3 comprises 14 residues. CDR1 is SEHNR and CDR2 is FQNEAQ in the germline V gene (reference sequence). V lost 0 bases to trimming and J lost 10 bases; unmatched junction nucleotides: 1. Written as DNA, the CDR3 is TGTGCCAGCAGCTTAGCACTAGCGGGGGGAGAGCAGTTCTTC. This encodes CASSLALAGGEQFF.

CDR3: CASSFGTGGLRTLHF. CDR3 nucleotide sequence: TGTGCCAGCAGCTTCGGGACAGGTGGGCTTCGAACCCTCCACTTT. This chain uses TRBV7-9 with TRBJ1-6, with 8 bases lining up with TRBD1. V lost 3 bases, J lost 14 bases, and 12 bases stayed unmatched. CDR1 and CDR2 from the germline V gene are SEHNR and FQNEAQ (reference sequence). CDR3 length: 15 amino acids.

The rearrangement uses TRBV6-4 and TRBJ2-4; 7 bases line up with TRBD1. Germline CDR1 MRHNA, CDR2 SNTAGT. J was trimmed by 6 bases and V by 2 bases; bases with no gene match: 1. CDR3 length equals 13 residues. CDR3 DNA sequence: TGTGCCAGCAGTGACGGGACAGCAAACATTCAGTACTTC. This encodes CASSDGTANIQYF.

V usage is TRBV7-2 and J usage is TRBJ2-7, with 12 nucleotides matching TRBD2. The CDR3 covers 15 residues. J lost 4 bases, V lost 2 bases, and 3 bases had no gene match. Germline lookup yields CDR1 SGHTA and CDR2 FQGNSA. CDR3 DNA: TGTGCCAGCAGCTTATCTAGCGGGAGGGCATACGAGCAGTACTTC. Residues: CASSLSSGRAYEQYF.

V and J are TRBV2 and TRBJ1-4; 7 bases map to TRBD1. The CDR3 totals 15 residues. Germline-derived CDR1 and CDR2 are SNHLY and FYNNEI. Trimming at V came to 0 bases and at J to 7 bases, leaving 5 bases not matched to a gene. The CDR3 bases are TGTGCCAGCAGTGAAGCGGGCAGGGGGAGTGAAAAACTGTTTTTT. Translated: CASSEAGRGSEKLFF. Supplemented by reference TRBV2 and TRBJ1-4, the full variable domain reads EPEVTQTPSHQVTQMGQEVILRCVPISNHLYFYWYRQILGQKVEFLVSFYNNEISEKSEIFDDQFSVERPDGSNFTLKIRSTKLEDSAMYFCASSEAGRGSEKLFFGSGTQLSVL.

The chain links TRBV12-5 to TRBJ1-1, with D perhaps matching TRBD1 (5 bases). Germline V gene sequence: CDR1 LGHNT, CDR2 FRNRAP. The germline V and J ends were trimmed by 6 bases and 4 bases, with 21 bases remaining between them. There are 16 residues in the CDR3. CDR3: CASGVNIGAVVTEAFF. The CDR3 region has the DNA TGTGCTAGTGGGGTAAACATAGGGGCGGTGGTCACTGAAGCTTTCTTT. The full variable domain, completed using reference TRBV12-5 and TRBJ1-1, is DARVTQTPRHKVTEMGQEVTMRCQPILGHNTVFWYRQTMMQGLELLAYFRNRAPLDDSGMPKDRFSAEMPDATLATLKIQPSEPRDSAVYFCASGVNIGAVVTEAFFGQGTRLTVV.

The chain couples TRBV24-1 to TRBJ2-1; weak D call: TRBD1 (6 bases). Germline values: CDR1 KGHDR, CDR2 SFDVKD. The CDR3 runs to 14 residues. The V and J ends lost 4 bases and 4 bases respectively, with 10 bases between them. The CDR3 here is CATSDPDSYNEQFF. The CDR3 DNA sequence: TGTGCCACCAGTGACCCGGACAGTTACAATGAGCAGTTCTTC.

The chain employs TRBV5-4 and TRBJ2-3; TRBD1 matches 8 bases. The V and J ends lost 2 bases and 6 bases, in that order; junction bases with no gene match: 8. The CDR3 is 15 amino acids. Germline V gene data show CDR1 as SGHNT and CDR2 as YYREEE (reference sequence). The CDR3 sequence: CASSFQGAQGDTQYF. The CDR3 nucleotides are TGTGCCAGCAGCTTCCAGGGGGCGCAGGGGGATACGCAGTATTTT.